This T cell receptor beta chain was found in a study of beta chain features in type 1 diabetes. Regarding the study as a whole: Any HLA effect on TCRB rearrangement was left unresolved by small sub-analyses. Shortening that was moderate but significant affected the TCRB CDR3s of Type 1 diabetes patients in all four CD4+ subsets. Cells that show high TCR expression could be over-represented by cDNA sequencing.

TCRB transcripts that were expressed got sequenced, as all of the isolated RNA had been reverse transcribed. Method: immunoSEQ multiplex PCR; TCRdb's copy keeps in-frame clones and lacks some. The sample lists 250,000 to 300,000 clones, 24% seen once, with approximately 0.011% in the top ten. Stem cell-like memory, regulatory, central memory and naive CD4+ cells were sorted via CD45RO/CCR7/CD25/CD127/CD95/CD27. In this sample, this clone turned up a few times. Its target is unknown. CDR1 and CDR2 from the germline V gene are SGHTA and FQGTGA. CDR3 length: 16 residues. The V gene end was trimmed by 5 bases and the J gene end by 0 bases; junction bases not matched to a gene: 5.

Sequencing input: naive CD4+ T cells from blood. The receptor's source is a woman under 40 with type 1 diabetes. The V gene is TRBV7-3, the J gene TRBJ2-1; 9 bases align to TRBD2. The CDR3 sequence: CASSLSSGNSYNEQFF. DNA of the CDR3: TGTGCCAGCAGCCTATCTAGCGGGAACTCCTACAATGAGCAGTTCTTC.